Listed here are 25 T cell receptor beta chains from one sample, sequenced in a study of blood T cell repertoires in COVID-19. Repertoires were generated with immunoSEQ multiplex PCR, while TCRdb's copy carries only in-frame clones and drops some. This sample yields 150,000 to 200,000 clones, of which roughly 90% are seen a single time; around a quarter belongs to the top ten. The sequencing input was peripheral blood. The receptors derive from a man aged 55 to 69 with acute or convalescent COVID-19.

J is TRBJ1-2 and V is TRBV6-1, with D possibly matching TRBD1 (6 bases). This CDR3 is built from 15 residues. The germline V and J ends were trimmed by 0 bases and 3 bases, with 11 bases remaining between them. Germline assignment: CDR1 MNHNS and CDR2 SASEGT. CDR3 sequence reads: CASSEAEGVDYGYTF. The CDR3 DNA reads as TGTGCCAGCAGTGAAGCAGAGGGGGTTGACTATGGCTACACCTTC.

The gene calls are TRBV10-3 and TRBJ2-6; TRBD1 aligns across 12 bases. The CDR3 runs to 19 residues. The trim removed 4 bases at V and 3 bases at J, leaving 10 bases unmatched. Germline V gene sequence: CDR1 ENHRY, CDR2 SYGVKD. The CDR3 loop reads CAISGIWGQGADGANVLTF. The CDR3 DNA reads TGTGCCATCAGTGGGATCTGGGGACAGGGGGCGGATGGGGCCAACGTCCTGACTTTC.

The genes are TRBV6-6 and TRBJ2-7, with no clear D. The CDR3 consists of 15 residues. Per the germline V gene, CDR1 is MNHNY and CDR2 is SVGAGI (reference sequence). V gave up 4 bases and J gave up 0 bases, with 13 bases separating them. The CDR3 DNA is TGTGCCAGCAGTTTCTTTAGCCGTTCCTCCTACGAGCAGTACTTC. Amino acids: CASSFFSRSSYEQYF.

The J gene is TRBJ1-5, the V gene TRBV6-5; a weak D match, TRBD1 (5 bases). Germline V lookup: CDR1 MNHEY, CDR2 SVGAGI. This CDR3 region has 14 residues. V dropped 6 bases and J dropped 6 bases, with 15 bases sitting between them. The chain's CDR3 is CASRASAGSQPQHF. In DNA form, the CDR3 reads TGTGCCAGCAGAGCGAGCGCAGGGTCTCAGCCCCAGCATTTT.

The chain carries TRBV6-6 and TRBJ1-1; D is unclear. The CDR3 sequence is 13 residues long. Germline lookup yields CDR1 MNHNY and CDR2 SVGAGI (reference sequence). Between the trimmed V and J ends, which lost 2 bases and 5 bases, there was a span of 9 bases. CDR3 DNA sequence: TGTGCCAGCAGTTACGTCGGGGAAACTGAAGCTTTCTTT. Amino acid sequence: CASSYVGETEAFF.

This rearrangement joins TRBV6-5 to TRBJ1-1, with TRBD1 matching over 10 bases. Germline V CDR1 and CDR2: MNHEY, SVGAGI. The CDR3 has 15 residues. The junction had 7 bases not matched to a gene; V was cut back by 6 bases and J by 3 bases. CDR3 sequence (DNA): TGTGCCAGCAGAGGGACAGGGGCAGGGGACACTGAAGCTTTCTTT. Its translation: CASRGTGAGDTEAFF.

This chain joins TRBV6-5 and TRBJ2-7; 12 bases match TRBD2. Germline V gene data show CDR1 as MNHEY and CDR2 as SVGAGI. After removal of 6 bases from V and 13 bases from J, the junction contained 16 bases not matched to a gene. The CDR3 extends over 15 amino acids. The CDR3 region is CASRLTPLAGGVEYV. The CDR3 region has the DNA TGTGCCAGCAGACTAACCCCACTAGCGGGGGGCGTAGAATACGTC.

J is TRBJ1-1 and V is TRBV5-1; 8 bases map to TRBD1. This CDR3 has 13 amino acids. The V and J ends lost 5 bases and 1 base, in that order; junction bases with no gene match: 1. The germline V gene has CDR1 SGHRS and CDR2 YFSETQ. CDR3 in DNA: TGCGCCAGCAGTGGACAGGGGAACACTGAAGCTTTCTTT. Its translation: CASSGQGNTEAFF. Together with reference TRBV5-1 and TRBJ1-1, the CDR3 gives the full variable domain: KAGVTQTPRYLIKTRGQQVTLSCSPISGHRSVSWYQQTPGQGLQFLFEYFSETQRNKGNFPGRFSGRQFSNSRSEMNVSTLELGDSALYLCASSGQGNTEAFFGQGTRLTVV.

This clone turned up a few times. V and J are TRBV19 and TRBJ1-5, with no clear D. V lost 7 bases and J 3 bases, leaving 10 bases between the germline ends. The CDR3 is made up of 13 amino acids. From germline, CDR1 is LNHDA and CDR2 SQIVND (reference sequence). Here the CDR3 reads CASTPYNNQPQHF. The CDR3 nucleotides are TGTGCCAGTACCCCGTACAACAATCAGCCCCAGCATTTT. The full variable domain, its missing parts supplied by reference TRBV19 and TRBJ1-5, is DGGITQSPKYLFRKEGQNVTLSCEQNLNHDAMYWYRQDPGQGLRLIYYSQIVNDFQKGDIAEGYSVSREKKESFPLTVTSAQKNPTAFYLCASTPYNNQPQHFGDGTRLSIL.

V usage is TRBV5-1 and J usage is TRBJ2-6; perhaps TRBD1 as D (6 bases). Germline values: CDR1 SGHRS, CDR2 YFSETQ. Trimming stripped 5 bases from V and 1 base from J, with 16 bases between. The CDR3 has 17 residues. The CDR3 loop is CASSLTQTGSGANVLTF. As DNA, the CDR3 is TGCGCCAGCAGTTTGACTCAAACAGGGTCTGGGGCCAACGTCCTGACTTTC.

The chain uses TRBV27 and TRBJ2-7; D perhaps matches TRBD1 (6 bases). The CDR3 contains 15 residues. Germline CDR1 and CDR2: MNHEY and SMNVEV (reference sequence). Trimming took 6 bases from V and 1 from J, leaving 16 bases between them. CDR3 coding DNA: TGTGCCAGCAGCCCTACCCGGGACACTTCCTACGAGCAGTACGTC. Amino acids: CASSPTRDTSYEQYV.

The genes are TRBV18 and TRBJ2-6; D might be TRBD2 (6 bases). Germline values: CDR1 KGHSH, CDR2 LQKENI. The CDR3 is made up of 15 amino acids. V lost 6 bases and J lost 6, with 15 bases in between. As DNA, the CDR3 is TGTGCCAGCTCCAACCCGCGGGGATTGGCCAACGTCCTGACTTTC. Protein product: CASSNPRGLANVLTF.

The chain is built from TRBV3-1 (or the pseudogene TRBV3-2) and TRBJ2-3; D possibly corresponds to TRBD2 (7 bases). Germline CDR1 LGHDT, CDR2 YNNKEL (reference sequence). V was pared by 2 bases and J by 8 bases, with 11 bases between. The CDR3 spans 13 residues. The CDR3 protein is CASSQRRGGTQYF. Written as DNA, the CDR3 is TGTGCCAGCAGCCAAAGGAGGGGGGGTACGCAGTATTTT.

The V gene is TRBV2, the J gene TRBJ2-2, with 8 nucleotides matching TRBD2. The CDR3 extends over 16 amino acids. Per germline, CDR1 SNHLY and CDR2 FYNNEI. V lost 1 base, J lost 1 base, and 2 bases stayed unmatched. This CDR3 is CASSEDGTRNTGELFF. The DNA of the CDR3 is TGTGCCAGCAGTGAAGATGGGACTAGGAACACCGGGGAGCTGTTTTTT. Complete variable domain (other parts from reference TRBV2 and TRBJ2-2): EPEVTQTPSHQVTQMGQEVILRCVPISNHLYFYWYRQILGQKVEFLVSFYNNEISEKSEIFDDQFSVERPDGSNFTLKIRSTKLEDSAMYFCASSEDGTRNTGELFFGEGSRLTVL.

The rearrangement links TRBV5-1 to TRBJ2-2; D call uncertain. Deletions cut 5 bases from V and 6 bases from J, with 14 bases between. Germline CDR1 and CDR2: SGHRS and YFSETQ. The CDR3 sequence is 14 residues long. The CDR3 loop is CASSRVDGAGELFF. As DNA, the CDR3 is TGCGCCAGCAGTCGGGTCGACGGAGCCGGGGAGCTGTTTTTT.

In DNA form, the CDR3 reads TGTGCCAGCAGGCAACATAGCAATCAGCCCCAGCATTTT. Amino acid sequence: CASRQHSNQPQHF. The chain is built from TRBV6-5 and TRBJ1-5; D remains ambiguous. The germline V and J ends were trimmed by 6 bases and 0 bases, with 6 bases remaining between them. Germline-derived CDR1 and CDR2 are MNHEY and SVGAGI. The CDR3 extends over 13 amino acids.

J is TRBJ1-5 and V is TRBV27, with D maybe TRBD1 (6 bases). In germline, CDR1 is MNHEY, CDR2 SMNVEV (reference sequence). Trimming took off 3 bases at V and 1 base at J, with 13 bases between the two ends. The CDR3 covers 16 residues. In DNA form, the CDR3 reads TGTGCCAGCAGTTTTAGCGCAGGGGTCAGCAATCAGCCCCAGCATTTT. This codes for CASSFSAGVSNQPQHF.

The chain carries TRBV28 and TRBJ1-6, with unresolved D. The CDR3 is made up of 15 amino acids. CDR1 is MDHEN, CDR2 SYDVKM, per germline. Between the trimmed V and J ends, which lost 4 bases and 6 bases, there was a span of 13 bases. CDR3 DNA: TGTGCCAGCAGTTACCCGGGGAACGGTAATTCACCCCTCCACTTT. Residues: CASSYPGNGNSPLHF.

V and J are TRBV23-1 and TRBJ2-5; 7 nucleotides line up with TRBD1. TRBV23-1 is labeled an ORF, and its function is uncertain. The CDR3 has 13 residues. V was pared by 6 bases and J by 4 bases, with 5 bases of the junction left unmatched. The CDR3 sequence is CASRGQNTETQYF. The CDR3 DNA sequence: TGCGCCAGCAGGGGACAGAATACAGAGACCCAGTACTTC.

As for this clone: Other nucleotide sequences in the sample specify the same CDR3. The rearrangement links TRBV10-3 to TRBJ2-7, with 10 bases that match TRBD2. With 4 bases clipped from V and 0 bases from J, the junction kept 3 bases outside the gene matches. CDR3 length: 15 residues. CDR1 ENHRY and CDR2 SYGVKD come from the germline V gene. This CDR3 reads CAISVTSGFSYEQYF. The CDR3, as DNA: TGTGCCATCAGTGTGACTAGCGGGTTCTCCTACGAGCAGTACTTC.

This chain connects TRBV15 to TRBJ2-7, with TRBD2 identical over 8 bases. Germline loops: CDR1 LNHNV, CDR2 YYDKDF (reference sequence). After removal of 1 base from V and 2 bases from J, the junction contained 1 base not matched to a gene. This CDR3 has 14 amino acids. CDR3: CATSRAGGPYEQYF. The CDR3 nucleotides are TGTGCCACCAGCAGAGCGGGGGGGCCCTACGAGCAGTACTTC.

The chain joins TRBV27 to TRBJ2-5; D call uncertain. V shed 8 bases and J shed 1 base, with 14 bases lying between them. The CDR3 loop spans 14 amino acids. Germline assignment: CDR1 MNHEY and CDR2 SMNVEV (reference sequence). CDR3 DNA sequence: TGTGCCAGCCGTAAACAGCTTCTCCAAGAGACCCAGTACTTC. It codes for CASRKQLLQETQYF.

This clone was counted once. The J gene is TRBJ2-2, the V gene TRBV11-3; D not certain. Trimming removed 2 bases from V and 4 bases from J, with 5 bases in between. CDR3 size: 13 residues. Per germline, CDR1 SGHNT and CDR2 YENEEA. CDR3 amino acids: CASSLIRTGELFF. CDR3 DNA sequence: TGTGCCAGCAGCTTAATCCGCACCGGGGAGCTGTTTTTT.

The gene calls are TRBV6-5 and TRBJ1-5; D gene uncertain. The CDR3 contains 16 residues. Germline lookup yields CDR1 MNHEY and CDR2 SVGAGI. The ends were cut back, 0 bases at V and 0 bases at J, with 9 bases in the middle. The CDR3 loop is CASSYSGSYSNQPQHF. CDR3 in DNA: TGTGCCAGCAGTTACTCCGGGTCATATAGCAATCAGCCCCAGCATTTT.

This clone came up once. The genes are TRBV12-3 or TRBV12-4 and TRBJ1-1; no clear D gene. The CDR3 has 12 amino acids. V lost 4 bases and J 3 bases, leaving 6 bases between the germline ends. The DNA for the CDR3 is TGTGCCAGCAGTTACTCCGACACTGAAGCTTTCTTT. Protein product: CASSYSDTEAFF.